This is a list of T cell receptor beta chains from one sample in a study of blood T cell repertoires in COVID-19. The table came from immunoSEQ multiplex PCR; TCRdb's copy has only in-frame clones and leaves some out. The table includes over 150,000 clones, around 84% detected once. The sample comprised peripheral blood. These receptor sequences come from a man in his forties or fifties with acute or convalescent COVID-19. Both conserved end residues are part of each CDR3. D genes are given only for firm matches. The size field is filled for only some rows; it gives once, few, many or a size class.

CDR3nt: TGTGCCAGCAGCGAGGCGGCAAACACCATATATTTT
CDR3aa: CASSEAANTIYF
v_gene: TRBV11-2
d_gene: .
j_gene: TRBJ1-3
abundance: .

CDR3nt: TGTGCCAGCAGTTCTGACAGGGGGCGGTCTGAAGCTTTCTTT
CDR3aa: CASSSDRGRSEAFF
v_gene: TRBV6-5
d_gene: TRBD1
j_gene: TRBJ1-1
abundance: .

CDR3nt: TGCAGCGTCGGGGGGAACGGGTTCGAGACTGAAGCTTTCTTT
CDR3aa: CSVGGNGFETEAFF
v_gene: TRBV29-1
d_gene: .
j_gene: TRBJ1-1
abundance: few

CDR3nt: TGTGCCAGCAGTGAAAACAGGGTCGGCCCCGGGGAGCTGTTTTTT
CDR3aa: CASSENRVGPGELFF
v_gene: TRBV2
d_gene: .
j_gene: TRBJ2-2
abundance: .

CDR3nt: TGCGCCAGCAGTCACGGGGGGAACACTGAAGCTTTCTTT
CDR3aa: CASSHGGNTEAFF
v_gene: TRBV5-1
d_gene: .
j_gene: TRBJ1-1
abundance: once

CDR3nt: TGTGCCAGCAGCTTGACTAGCGGGGGTACAGAGACCCAGTACTTC
CDR3aa: CASSLTSGGTETQYF
v_gene: TRBV5-4
d_gene: TRBD2
j_gene: TRBJ2-5
abundance: .

CDR3nt: TGTGCCAGCAGCGCATCATCGGGGGGAACAGCTTTCTTT
CDR3aa: CASSASSGGTAFF
v_gene: TRBV9
d_gene: .
j_gene: TRBJ1-1
abundance: .

CDR3nt: TGCGCCAGCAGCCAGCGACTAGCGGGAGGAAACAATGAGCAGTTCTTC
CDR3aa: CASSQRLAGGNNEQFF
v_gene: TRBV4-1
d_gene: TRBD2
j_gene: TRBJ2-1
abundance: .

CDR3nt: TGTGCCAGCAGTTCATTGGGACAGGGGAGCAATCAGCCCCAGCATTTT
CDR3aa: CASSSLGQGSNQPQHF
v_gene: TRBV27
d_gene: TRBD1
j_gene: TRBJ1-5
abundance: .

CDR3nt: TGTGCCAGCAGTGGCCTCAGTAGCTGGATCACAGATACGCAGTATTTT
CDR3aa: CASSGLSSWITDTQYF
v_gene: TRBV27
d_gene: .
j_gene: TRBJ2-3
abundance: .

CDR3nt: TGTGCCAGCAGCGTTGACAGGGGTCTAGGAAAACTGTTTTTT
CDR3aa: CASSVDRGLGKLFF
v_gene: TRBV7-8
d_gene: TRBD1
j_gene: TRBJ1-4
abundance: few

CDR3nt: TGTGCCAGCAGTTACTCGAAAGCGGGGGGTTTCCAGTTCTTC
CDR3aa: CASSYSKAGGFQFF
v_gene: TRBV6-2/TRBV6-3
d_gene: TRBD2
j_gene: TRBJ2-1
abundance: .

CDR3nt: TGTGCCAGCAGCTTAGGATCTCCCCCAGGGAGGACTGAAGCTTTCTTT
CDR3aa: CASSLGSPPGRTEAFF
v_gene: TRBV7-9
d_gene: .
j_gene: TRBJ1-1
abundance: .